This is a list of T cell receptor beta chains from one sample in a study of T cell clusters in autoimmune cytopenias. For each CDR3 protein, TCRdb gives one entry from its re-call of the multiplex PCR reads, without DNA. In total, the table holds several thousand distinct CDR3 sequences. The same specimen was also included in a second study, on T cell repertoires in aging, cancer and after chemotherapy.

Sequencing was done on a sample of peripheral blood. The receptors derive from a human donor in good health. CDR3s include the opening cysteine and the closing phenylalanine or tryptophan. Fields, in order: V gene, clone size, J gene, CDR3 protein. Size values are once, few and many counts, or a class for expanded clones, and some rows have none.

TRBV6-5	medium-sized	TRBJ2-1	CATASGGHNEQFF
TRBV20-1	NA	TRBJ2-7	CSAPSRRDEQYF
TRBV19	medium-sized	TRBJ1-5	CASSRGVDIENQPQHF
TRBV5-6	NA	TRBJ1-2	CASSPGTGDQRYGYTF
TRBV5-1	NA	TRBJ2-1	CASSLTAGGLNEQFF
TRBV7-2	NA	TRBJ2-5	CASSFNPGLETQYF
TRBV19	NA	TRBJ1-5	CASSIEGRYTPGTQHF
TRBV6-5	medium-sized	TRBJ2-7	CASSYRGSSYEQYF
TRBV4-2	NA	TRBJ2-1	CASSQESAAPFNEQFF
TRBV19	medium-sized	TRBJ1-1	CASSIDPAGNTEAFF
TRBV15	medium-sized	TRBJ2-2	CATSRERNTGELFF
TRBV12-3/TRBV12-4	NA	TRBJ2-2	CASSLVPSWTGELFF
TRBV5-5	NA	TRBJ1-3	CASSWGGQGPGNTIYF
TRBV12-3/TRBV12-4	NA	TRBJ2-2	CASSFRFGSNTGELFF
TRBV5-6	NA	TRBJ2-2	CASSFGGQGAIGELFF
TRBV6-1	NA	TRBJ1-5	CASILQGRHQPQHF
TRBV6-2/TRBV6-3	medium-sized	TRBJ2-3	CASSYSKKGSTDTQYF
TRBV19	medium-sized	TRBJ2-1	CASSIGGGAWNEQFF
TRBV6-5	NA	TRBJ1-4	CASSNGRLEGGKKLFF
TRBV5-4	medium-sized	TRBJ2-1	CASTPGGLSSYNEQFF
TRBV11-2	NA	TRBJ1-6	CASSLGTGGRNSPLHF
TRBV6-6	NA	TRBJ2-7	CASSFKAGVTGEQYF
TRBV27	medium-sized	TRBJ2-1	CASSSWTGYNEQFF